One sample yielded the 15 T cell receptor beta chains listed below, sequenced in a study of blood T cell repertoires in COVID-19 (TCRdb year 2020). Preparation of the library involved the immunoSEQ multiplex PCR assay. This immuneACCESS table, as held by TCRdb, lists in-frame sequences with V and J called but not all clones. Of the missing ones, under half trace to an unresolved V gene in checked studies; the others have no known cause. This sample comprises just under 75,000 clones, over 80% of them detected only once. The top ten hold roughly 2.5% of the sample. The sample comprised peripheral blood. The receptors derive from a man older than 75 with active or convalescent COVID-19.

The rearrangement joins TRBV5-1 to TRBJ2-2; 7 nucleotides match TRBD1. V trimming: 1 base; J trimming: 7 bases; junction bases outside the gene matches: 7. The V gene's germline CDR1 is SGHRS and CDR2 YFSETQ. This CDR3 comprises 15 residues. CDR3 sequence: CASSLIGRDSGELFF. The CDR3 DNA follows: TGCGCCAGCAGCTTGATTGGCCGGGACAGCGGGGAGCTGTTTTTT. The complete variable domain, with remaining parts taken from reference TRBV5-1 and TRBJ2-2, reads KAGVTQTPRYLIKTRGQQVTLSCSPISGHRSVSWYQQTPGQGLQFLFEYFSETQRNKGNFPGRFSGRQFSNSRSEMNVSTLELGDSALYLCASSLIGRDSGELFFGEGSRLTVL.

This chain connects TRBV4-3 to TRBJ2-2, with a weak D call TRBD1 (6 bases). Germline V gene sequence: CDR1 LGHNA, CDR2 YSLEER. With 4 bases removed from V and 0 bases from J, the gap between germline ends came to 12 bases. This CDR3 contains 16 residues. CDR3 residues: CASSPEGTTNTGELFF. The CDR3 DNA reads as TGCGCCAGCAGCCCCGAAGGGACAACGAACACCGGGGAGCTGTTTTTT.

This clone was found once. V usage is TRBV28 and J usage is TRBJ1-4; D is unresolved. Germline CDR1 reads MDHEN; CDR2 reads SYDVKM. Trimming took off 4 bases at V and 0 bases at J, with 18 bases between the two ends. This CDR3 spans 18 amino acids. The DNA of the CDR3 is TGTGCCAGCAGTTCGGTCCCCCGAAACTTTGCAACTAATGAAAAACTGTTTTTT. Protein sequence: CASSSVPRNFATNEKLFF.

The chain joins TRBV27 to TRBJ2-2; TRBD2 matches 8 bases. The CDR3 loop spans 13 amino acids. Germline V gene data show CDR1 as MNHEY and CDR2 as SMNVEV (reference sequence). With V trimmed by 8 bases and J by 7 bases, 6 bases remained unmatched. The CDR3 nucleotides read TGTGCCAGCCGTAAGCGGGAGCACGGGGAGCTGTTTTTT. The encoded protein is CASRKREHGELFF.

The chain links TRBV11-3 to TRBJ1-3; the D is unclear. This CDR3 region has 13 residues. Germline V gene lookup returns CDR1 SGHNT and CDR2 YENEEA. Trimming stripped 8 bases from V and 0 bases from J, with 8 bases between. In nucleotides, the CDR3 is TGTGCCAGCGGACTAGACTCTGGAAACACCATATATTTT. It yields the protein CASGLDSGNTIYF.

This chain joins TRBV21-1 and TRBJ1-5. TRBV21-1 counts as a pseudogene. This CDR3 region has 17 residues. DNA for the CDR3: TGTGCCAGCAGCAGGGGTTTCGGGGAGGCGAGCAATCAGCCCCAGCATTTT. It specifies CASSRGFGEASNQPQHF.

This clone was found a few times. V is TRBV7-9 and J is TRBJ1-1, with D unclear. Trimming removed 5 bases from V and 4 bases from J, with 8 bases in between. The CDR3 is made up of 12 amino acids. The germline gives CDR1 SEHNR, CDR2 FQNEAQ (reference sequence). Here the CDR3 reads CASSIGGTEAFF. CDR3 nucleotides: TGTGCCAGCAGCATTGGCGGCACTGAAGCTTTCTTT. The entire variable domain, with the rest obtained from reference TRBV7-9 and TRBJ1-1, is as follows: DTGVSQNPRHKITKRGQNVTFRCDPISEHNRLYWYRQTLGQGPEFLTYFQNEAQLEKSRLLSDRFSAERPKGSFSTLEIQRTEQGDSAMYLCASSIGGTEAFFGQGTRLTVV.

The chain carries TRBV7-2 and TRBJ2-7; perhaps TRBD2 as D (7 bases). The CDR3 is 15 amino acids. Trimming pared 1 base from V and 4 bases from J, leaving 14 bases between. Per the germline V gene, CDR1 is SGHTA and CDR2 is FQGNSA. The CDR3 DNA sequence: TGTGCCAGCAGCTTAGGCGGGGGCAAAGGATACGAGCAGTACTTC. It translates to CASSLGGGKGYEQYF. The full variable domain, rest sourced from reference TRBV7-2 and TRBJ2-7, is GAGVSQSPSNKVTEKGKDVELRCDPISGHTALYWYRQSLGQGLEFLIYFQGNSAPDKSGLPSDRFSAERTGGSVSTLTIQRTQQEDSAVYLCASSLGGGKGYEQYFGPGTRLTVT.

The count of this clone is one. This chain joins TRBV6-1 and TRBJ2-2; 14 bases line up with TRBD2. Germline V CDR1 and CDR2: MNHNS, SASEGT. V shed 8 bases and J 2 bases; nucleotides not matched to a gene: 4. The CDR3 consists of 16 residues. The CDR3 spells CASRGTSGSNTGELFF. CDR3 nucleotide sequence: TGTGCCAGCCGTGGGACTAGCGGGAGCAACACCGGGGAGCTGTTTTTT.

This clone was observed a handful of times. The chain is built from TRBV4-2 and TRBJ2-3; 9 bases are a match to TRBD1. Germline-derived CDR1 and CDR2 are LGHNA and YNFKEQ. With 0 bases clipped from V and 6 bases from J, the junction kept 10 bases outside the gene matches. The CDR3 has 17 residues. CDR3 in amino acids: CASSQDPSGTGTDTQYF. The DNA of the CDR3 is TGTGCCAGCAGCCAAGATCCCTCCGGGACAGGGACTGATACGCAGTATTTT.

This clone was seen a single time. The V call is TRBV4-3, the J call TRBJ2-7, with TRBD1 matching over 9 bases. There are 19 residues in the CDR3. Trimming at V came to 2 bases and at J to 4 bases, leaving 18 bases not matched to a gene. CDR1 and CDR2 from the germline V gene are LGHNA and YSLEER. CDR3: CASSQNHNAGNRGPYEQYF. In nucleotides, the CDR3 is TGCGCCAGCAGCCAAAACCATAATGCCGGGAACAGGGGGCCTTACGAGCAGTACTTC.

The rearrangement uses TRBV19 and TRBJ2-7; 9 bases are shared with TRBD1. The CDR3 consists of 15 residues. With V trimmed by 3 bases and J by 7 bases, 10 bases remained unmatched. The germline V gene encodes CDR1 LNHDA and CDR2 SQIVND (reference sequence). CDR3 sequence (DNA): TGTGCCAGTAGTATGGCGGGGACAGGGATGGGGGAGCAGTACTTC. Its protein is CASSMAGTGMGEQYF.

The J gene is TRBJ2-5, the V gene TRBV7-2, with 9 nucleotides matching TRBD2. Trimming cost V 2 bases and J 5 bases; bases outside gene matches: 6. CDR1 is SGHTA and CDR2 is FQGNSA in the germline V gene. The CDR3 loop spans 15 amino acids. The CDR3: CASSLRVAGVETQYF. In DNA form, the CDR3 reads TGTGCCAGCAGCTTAAGGGTAGCGGGAGTGGAGACCCAGTACTTC.

J is TRBJ1-2 and V is TRBV12-5; no firm D call. V was shortened by 6 bases and J by 3 bases, with 17 bases between the two germline ends. The germline V gene has CDR1 LGHNT and CDR2 FRNRAP. The CDR3 consists of 15 residues. Here the CDR3 reads CASGPGMAVDYGYTF. The CDR3 nucleotides read TGTGCTAGTGGCCCGGGGATGGCCGTCGACTATGGCTACACCTTC.

The chain links TRBV3-1 (or the pseudogene TRBV3-2) to TRBJ2-6, with D uncertain. Germline V gene sequence: CDR1 LGHDT, CDR2 YNNKEL (reference sequence). V lost 1 base and J 9 bases, leaving 4 bases between the germline ends. The CDR3 is 12 residues long. The CDR3 region has the DNA TGTGCCAGCAGCCAAGGAGTCAACGTCCTGACTTTC. It codes for CASSQGVNVLTF.